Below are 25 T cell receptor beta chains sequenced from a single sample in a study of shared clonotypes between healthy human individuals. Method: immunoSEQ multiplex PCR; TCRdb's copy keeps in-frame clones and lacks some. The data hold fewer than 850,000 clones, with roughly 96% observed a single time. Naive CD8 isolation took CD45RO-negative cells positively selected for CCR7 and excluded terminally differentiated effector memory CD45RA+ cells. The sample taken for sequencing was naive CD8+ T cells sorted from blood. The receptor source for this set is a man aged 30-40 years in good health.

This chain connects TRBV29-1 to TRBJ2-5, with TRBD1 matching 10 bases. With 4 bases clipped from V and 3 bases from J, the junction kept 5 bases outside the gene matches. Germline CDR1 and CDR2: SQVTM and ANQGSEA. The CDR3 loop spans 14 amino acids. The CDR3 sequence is CSVVLTGGEETQYF. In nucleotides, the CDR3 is TGCAGCGTTGTCCTGACAGGGGGCGAAGAGACCCAGTACTTC.

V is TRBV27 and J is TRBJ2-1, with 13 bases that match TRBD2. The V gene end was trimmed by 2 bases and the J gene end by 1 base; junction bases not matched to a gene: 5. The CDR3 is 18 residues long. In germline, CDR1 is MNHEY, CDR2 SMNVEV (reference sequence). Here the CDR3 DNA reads TGTGCCAGCAGTTTAAAACTAGCGGGAGGGCCATCCTACAATGAGCAGTTCTTC. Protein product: CASSLKLAGGPSYNEQFF.

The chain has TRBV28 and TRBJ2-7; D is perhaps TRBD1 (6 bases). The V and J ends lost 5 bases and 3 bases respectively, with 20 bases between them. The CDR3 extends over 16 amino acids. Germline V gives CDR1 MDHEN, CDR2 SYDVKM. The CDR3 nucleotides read TGTGCCAGCAGTACCCCCCCAGGGGCGTTCGTCTACGAGCAGTACTTC. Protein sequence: CASSTPPGAFVYEQYF.

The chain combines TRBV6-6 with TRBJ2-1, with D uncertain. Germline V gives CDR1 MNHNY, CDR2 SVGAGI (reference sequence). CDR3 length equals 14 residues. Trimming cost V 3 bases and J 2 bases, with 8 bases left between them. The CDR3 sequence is CASSYLSAYNEQFF. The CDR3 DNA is TGTGCCAGCAGTTATCTATCCGCCTACAATGAGCAGTTCTTC.

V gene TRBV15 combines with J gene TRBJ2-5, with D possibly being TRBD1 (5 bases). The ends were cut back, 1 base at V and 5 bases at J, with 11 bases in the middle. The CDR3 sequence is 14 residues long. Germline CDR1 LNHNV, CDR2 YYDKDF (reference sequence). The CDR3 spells CATSRVSGRETQYF. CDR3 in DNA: TGTGCCACCAGCAGAGTCTCAGGGCGGGAGACCCAGTACTTC. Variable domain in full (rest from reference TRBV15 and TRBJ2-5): DAMVIQNPRYQVTQFGKPVTLSCSQTLNHNVMYWYQQKSSQAPKLLFHYYDKDFNNEADTPDNFQSRRPNTSFCFLDIRSPGLGDTAMYLCATSRVSGRETQYFGPGTRLLVL.

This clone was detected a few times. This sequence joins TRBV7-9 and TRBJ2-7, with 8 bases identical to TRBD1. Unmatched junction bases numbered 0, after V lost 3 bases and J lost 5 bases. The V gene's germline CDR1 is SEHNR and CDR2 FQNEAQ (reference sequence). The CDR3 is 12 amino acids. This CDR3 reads CASSLTGDEQYF. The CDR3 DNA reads TGTGCCAGCAGCTTGACAGGGGACGAGCAGTACTTC.

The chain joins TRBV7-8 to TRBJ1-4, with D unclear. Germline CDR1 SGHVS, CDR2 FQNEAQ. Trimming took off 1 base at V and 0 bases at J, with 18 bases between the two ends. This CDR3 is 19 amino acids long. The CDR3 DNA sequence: TGTGCCAGCAGCTTAGGGGCAGTGGTCGGCGATGCAACTAATGAAAAACTGTTTTTT. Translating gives CASSLGAVVGDATNEKLFF.

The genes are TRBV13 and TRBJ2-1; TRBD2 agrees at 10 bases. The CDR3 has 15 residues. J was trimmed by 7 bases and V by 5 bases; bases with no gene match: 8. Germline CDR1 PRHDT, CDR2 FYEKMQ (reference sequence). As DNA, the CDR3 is TGTGCCAGCAGCCCAGGGCTAGCGGGAGATAATGAGCAGTTCTTC. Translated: CASSPGLAGDNEQFF.

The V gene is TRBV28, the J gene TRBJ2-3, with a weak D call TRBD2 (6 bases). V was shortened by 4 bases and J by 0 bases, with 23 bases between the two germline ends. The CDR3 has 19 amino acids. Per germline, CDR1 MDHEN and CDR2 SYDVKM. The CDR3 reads CASSSPPWGSGLSTDTQYF. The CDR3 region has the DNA TGTGCCAGCAGTTCCCCACCGTGGGGTAGCGGACTTAGCACAGATACGCAGTATTTT.

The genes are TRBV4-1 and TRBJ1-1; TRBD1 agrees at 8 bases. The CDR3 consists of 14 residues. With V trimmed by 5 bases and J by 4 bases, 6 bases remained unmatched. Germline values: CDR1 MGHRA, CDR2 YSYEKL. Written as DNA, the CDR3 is TGCGCCAGCAGCGACGGACAGGGTCTCACTGAAGCTTTCTTT. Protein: CASSDGQGLTEAFF.

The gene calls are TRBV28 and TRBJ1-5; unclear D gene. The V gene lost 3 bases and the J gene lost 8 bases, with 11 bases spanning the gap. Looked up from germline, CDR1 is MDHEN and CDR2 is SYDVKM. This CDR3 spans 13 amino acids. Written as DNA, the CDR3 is TGTGCCAGCAGTTTGCGGCGGGTCGAGCCCCAGCATTTT. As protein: CASSLRRVEPQHF.

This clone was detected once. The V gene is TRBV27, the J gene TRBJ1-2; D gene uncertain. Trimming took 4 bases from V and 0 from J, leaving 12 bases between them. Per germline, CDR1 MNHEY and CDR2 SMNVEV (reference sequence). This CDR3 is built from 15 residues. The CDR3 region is CASSWSQSSNYGYTF. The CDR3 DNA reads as TGTGCCAGCAGTTGGTCCCAGTCGTCTAACTATGGCTACACCTTC.

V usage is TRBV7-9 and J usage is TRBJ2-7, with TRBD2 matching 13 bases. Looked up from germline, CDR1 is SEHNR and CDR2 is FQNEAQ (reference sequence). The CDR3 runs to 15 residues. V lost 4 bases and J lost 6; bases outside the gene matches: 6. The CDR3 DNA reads TGTGCCAGCAGCTCAATAGGACTAGCGGGAGCCGAGCAGTACTTC. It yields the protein CASSSIGLAGAEQYF.

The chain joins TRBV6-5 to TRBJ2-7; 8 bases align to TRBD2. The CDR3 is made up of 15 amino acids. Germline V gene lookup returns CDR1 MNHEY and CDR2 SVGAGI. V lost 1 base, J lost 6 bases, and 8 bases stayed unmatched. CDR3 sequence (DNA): TGTGCCAGCAGTTACTTCAGCGGGAGTCAGAGCGAGCAGTACTTC. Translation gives CASSYFSGSQSEQYF.

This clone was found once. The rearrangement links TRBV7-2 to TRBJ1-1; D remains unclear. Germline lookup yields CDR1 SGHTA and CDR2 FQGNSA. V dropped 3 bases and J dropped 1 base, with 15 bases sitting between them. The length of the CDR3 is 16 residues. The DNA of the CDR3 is TGTGCCAGCAGCTTCTCCTGGGGAGGCCAGAACACTGAAGCTTTCTTT. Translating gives CASSFSWGGQNTEAFF. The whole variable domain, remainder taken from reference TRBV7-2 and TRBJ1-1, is GAGVSQSPSNKVTEKGKDVELRCDPISGHTALYWYRQSLGQGLEFLIYFQGNSAPDKSGLPSDRFSAERTGGSVSTLTIQRTQQEDSAVYLCASSFSWGGQNTEAFFGQGTRLTVV.

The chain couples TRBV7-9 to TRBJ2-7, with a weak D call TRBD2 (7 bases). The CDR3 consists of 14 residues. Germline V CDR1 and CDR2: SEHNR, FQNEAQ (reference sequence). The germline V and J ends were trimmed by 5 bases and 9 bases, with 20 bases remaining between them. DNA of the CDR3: TGTGCCAGCAGCCCCCCCGCGCAGGGGAGGGGGCAGTACTTC. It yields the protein CASSPPAQGRGQYF.

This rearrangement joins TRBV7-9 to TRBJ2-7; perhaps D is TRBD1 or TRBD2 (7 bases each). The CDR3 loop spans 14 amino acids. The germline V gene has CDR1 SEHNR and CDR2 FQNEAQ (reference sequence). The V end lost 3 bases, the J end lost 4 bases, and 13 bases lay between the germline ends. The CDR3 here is CASSLGGTVYEQYF. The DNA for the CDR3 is TGTGCCAGCAGCTTGGGGGGGACAGTATACGAGCAGTACTTC.

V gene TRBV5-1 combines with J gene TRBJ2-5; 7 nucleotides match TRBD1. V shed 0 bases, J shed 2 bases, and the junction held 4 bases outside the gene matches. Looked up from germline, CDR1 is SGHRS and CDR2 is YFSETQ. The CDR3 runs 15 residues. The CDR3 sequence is CASSLEGGRQETQYF. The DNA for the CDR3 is TGCGCCAGCAGCTTGGAAGGGGGCAGGCAAGAGACCCAGTACTTC.

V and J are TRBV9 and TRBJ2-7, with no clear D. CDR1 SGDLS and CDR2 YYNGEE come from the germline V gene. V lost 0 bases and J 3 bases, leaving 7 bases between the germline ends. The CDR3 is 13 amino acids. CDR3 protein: CASSVDGFYEQYF. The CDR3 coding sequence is TGTGCCAGCAGCGTAGACGGTTTCTACGAGCAGTACTTC.

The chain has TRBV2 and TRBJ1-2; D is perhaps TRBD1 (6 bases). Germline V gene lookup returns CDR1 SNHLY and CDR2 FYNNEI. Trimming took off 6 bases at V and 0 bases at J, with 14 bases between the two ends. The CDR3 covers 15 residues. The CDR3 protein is CASSSRDTSNYGYTF. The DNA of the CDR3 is TGTGCCAGCAGCTCTAGGGACACTTCTAACTATGGCTACACCTTC.

CDR3 amino acids: CASSLVRSGYTF. CDR3 coding DNA: TGTGCCAGCAGTTTGGTTCGCAGTGGCTACACCTTC. The genes are TRBV28 and TRBJ1-2; D is undetermined. CDR3 size: 12 residues. Deletions cut 3 bases from V and 7 bases from J, with 9 bases between. Germline V lookup: CDR1 MDHEN, CDR2 SYDVKM.

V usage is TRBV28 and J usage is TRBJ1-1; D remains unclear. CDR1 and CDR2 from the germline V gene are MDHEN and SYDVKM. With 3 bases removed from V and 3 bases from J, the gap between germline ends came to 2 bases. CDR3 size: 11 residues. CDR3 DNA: TGTGCCAGCAGTTTTTACACTGAAGCTTTCTTT. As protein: CASSFYTEAFF.

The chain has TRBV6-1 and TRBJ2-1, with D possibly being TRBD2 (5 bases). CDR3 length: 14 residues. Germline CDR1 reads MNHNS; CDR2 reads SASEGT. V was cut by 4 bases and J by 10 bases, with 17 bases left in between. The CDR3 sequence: CASSGKQTSAEQFF. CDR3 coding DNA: TGTGCCAGCAGTGGAAAACAAACTAGTGCGGAGCAGTTCTTC.

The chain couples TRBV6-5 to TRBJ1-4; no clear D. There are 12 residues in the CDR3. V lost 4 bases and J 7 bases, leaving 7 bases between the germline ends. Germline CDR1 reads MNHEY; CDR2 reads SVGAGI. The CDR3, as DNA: TGTGCCAGCAGTTTCCCAGGTGAAAAACTGTTTTTT. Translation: CASSFPGEKLFF.

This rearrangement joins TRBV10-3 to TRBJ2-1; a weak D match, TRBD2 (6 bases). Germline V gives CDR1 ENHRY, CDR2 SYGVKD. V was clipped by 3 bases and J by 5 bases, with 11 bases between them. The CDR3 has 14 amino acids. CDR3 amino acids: CAISEGRGDNEQFF. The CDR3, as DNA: TGTGCCATCAGTGAAGGGCGGGGAGACAATGAGCAGTTCTTC.